The entry below gives a single T cell receptor (beta chain) sequence along with its context. Its target antigen remains unknown. No much larger clone exists at a distance of one base, and base qualities are not known. The trial excluded patients who had a history of autoimmune disease or who were on systemic immunosuppression. Peripheral blood for TCR sequencing was drawn from every dose cohort at baseline, at cycle 4 day 1 and at cycle 7 day 1. The samples were drawn from a first-in-human, open-label, multicenter phase I dose-escalation trial of ivuxolimab. Adults with locally advanced or metastatic melanoma, renal cell, hepatocellular, or head and neck squamous cell carcinoma were enrolled in the trial. Before TCR sequencing, CD4+ T cells and CD8+ T cells were sorted from peripheral blood as separate populations. The record originates from a study of OX40 agonist ivuxolimab in advanced cancers. A note on the overall study: The costimulatory receptor OX40 (CD134) was targeted by ivuxolimab, a fully human IgG2 agonistic monoclonal antibody. Intravenous ivuxolimab was administered to patients every 2 weeks at six dose levels: 0.01, 0.1, 0.3, 1.5, 3 and 10 mg/kg. Among the approximately 54 dose-escalation patients, about 19 had hepatocellular carcinoma, around 15 melanoma, 9 renal cell carcinoma and 9 head and neck cancer. In the dose-escalation cohort, 82.7% of patients were male, and the mean age was approximately 60 years, with a range of roughly 20 to 79. Prior anti-PD-1, anti-PD-L1 or anti-CTLA-4 therapy was permitted, and checkpoint inhibitors had been received by around 39% of dose-escalation patients. Partial responses were achieved by three dose-escalation patients, of whom one had hepatocellular carcinoma and two had cutaneous melanoma. The purpose of peripheral TCRbeta sequencing was to test whether ivuxolimab changed TCR sequence diversity and led to clonal T-cell expansion. The paper reports the monotherapy dose-escalation portion (N of about 50 patients) of the phase I ivuxolimab trial. Paper-wide results and their limitations: After ivuxolimab, more expanded clones were found on average in CD8+ T cells than in CD4+ T cells. The antigen specificity of the clonally expanded peripheral T cells was not determined. Low levels of normalized T-cell clonal expansion were also seen in some patients who did not respond. At doses from 0.1 to 3.0 mg/kg, clonal expansion was seen in both CD4+ and CD8+ blood T cells between baseline and week 6. Partial responders in the 0.1-3.0 mg/kg groups had among the lowest normalized peripheral clonal expansion, especially among CD8+ T cells.

Genomic DNA was isolated from the sorted cells so that the TCRbeta CDR3 region could be sequenced. The immunoSEQ Assay was used for sequencing of TCRbeta CDR3 regions. Entries here come from immuneACCESS through TCRdb and include only in-frame sequences with V and J called. Some clones fail to appear in such tables; in the studies checked, an unresolved V gene covers under half of the shortfall, and the cause of the remainder is unknown. The sample table lists around 46,000 clones, roughly 89% of them with a count of one. Roughly 30% of the sample lies in the top ten. In the germline V gene (reference sequence), CDR1 corresponds to MNHEY and CDR2 to SMNVEV. The CDR3 numbers 12 residues from cysteine through phenylalanine. The CDR3 DNA has 36 bases and is translated from base 1. Between the V and J ends, shortened by 6 bases and 4 bases respectively, the junction contains 8 bases.

The rearrangement joined TRBV27 to TRBJ2-3, with the D gene too uncertain to name. This TCR derives from an adult with an advanced solid tumor such as melanoma, head and neck, liver or kidney cancer. The sequences come from CD4+ or CD8+ T cells sorted from blood, collected in a trial of the OX40 agonist ivuxolimab. The bases read TGTGCCAGCAGGAGTGGCGCAGATACGCAGTATTTT. This encodes CASRSGADTQYF.